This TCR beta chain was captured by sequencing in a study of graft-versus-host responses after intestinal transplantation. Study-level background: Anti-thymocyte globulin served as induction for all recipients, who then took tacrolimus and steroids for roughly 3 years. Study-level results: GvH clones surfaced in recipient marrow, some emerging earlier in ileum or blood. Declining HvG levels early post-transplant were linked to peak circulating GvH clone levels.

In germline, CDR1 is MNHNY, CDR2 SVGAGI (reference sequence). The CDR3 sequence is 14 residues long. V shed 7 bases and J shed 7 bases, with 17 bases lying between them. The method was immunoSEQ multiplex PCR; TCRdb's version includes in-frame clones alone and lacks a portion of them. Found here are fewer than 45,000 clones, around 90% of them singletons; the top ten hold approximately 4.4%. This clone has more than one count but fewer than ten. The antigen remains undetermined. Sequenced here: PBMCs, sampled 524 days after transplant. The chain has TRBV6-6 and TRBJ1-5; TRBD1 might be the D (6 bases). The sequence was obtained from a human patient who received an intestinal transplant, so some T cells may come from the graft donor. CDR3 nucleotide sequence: TGTGCCAGCACTCCGGGGCAGGGACAACAGCCCCAGCATTTT. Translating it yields CASTPGQGQQPQHF.